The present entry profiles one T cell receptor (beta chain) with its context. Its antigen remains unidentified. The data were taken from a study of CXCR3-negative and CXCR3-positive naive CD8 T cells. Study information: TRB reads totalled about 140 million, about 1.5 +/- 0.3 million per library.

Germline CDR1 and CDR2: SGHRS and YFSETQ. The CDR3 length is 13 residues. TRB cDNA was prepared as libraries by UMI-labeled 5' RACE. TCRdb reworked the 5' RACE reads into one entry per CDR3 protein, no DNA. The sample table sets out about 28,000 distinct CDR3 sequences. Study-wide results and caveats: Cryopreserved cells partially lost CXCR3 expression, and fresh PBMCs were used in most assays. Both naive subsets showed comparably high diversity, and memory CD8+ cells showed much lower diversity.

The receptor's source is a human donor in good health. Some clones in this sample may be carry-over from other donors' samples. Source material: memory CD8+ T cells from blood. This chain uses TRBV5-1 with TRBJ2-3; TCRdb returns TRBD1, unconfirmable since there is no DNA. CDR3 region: CASRWGGLDTQYF.